A single sample gave rise to the 14 T cell receptor beta chains below, sequenced in a study of regulatory T cells in long-lasting Graves disease. Time point reported: persistent/refractory GD, antithyroid drugs over 5 years with positive TRAb. PBMCs provided the RNA from which the TCR library was made. Combining iRepertoire HTBI primers with Arm-PCR of CDR3 regions, the authors built TCR beta libraries. TCRdb used MiXCR to reprocess the multiplex PCR reads, holding one entry per CDR3 protein. The data hold approximately 350,000 distinct CDR3 sequences, with around 23% observed a single time. The material was peripheral blood mononuclear cells (PBMCs), obtained when the disease was refractory, from a patient treated with antithyroid drugs. The origin of the receptors is a middle-aged woman with Graves disease.

This clonotype came up many times. V is TRBV6-2 or TRBV6-3 and J is TRBJ2-6; D remains unclear. This CDR3 has 18 amino acids. CDR1 is MNHEY, CDR2 SVGEGT, per germline. Trimming removed 6 bases from V and 0 bases from J, with 18 bases in between. The CDR3 nucleotides are TGTGCCAGCAGCCCCCCCAACGGGCTTTTCTCTGGGGCCAACGTCCTGACTTTC. The encoded protein is CASSPPNGLFSGANVLTF.

The chain links TRBV3-1 to TRBJ2-5; D may be TRBD2 (6 bases). There are 15 residues in the CDR3. Trimming left V 2 bases short and J 6 bases short, with 16 bases between. Germline CDR1 LGHDT, CDR2 YNNKEL (reference sequence). The CDR3 DNA follows: TGTGCCAGCAGCCAAAGGGGCGGGATCGAGCAGACCCAGTACTTC. This gives the protein CASSQRGGIEQTQYF.

This clonotype was found many times. V and J are TRBV6-1 and TRBJ2-5; TRBD2 might be the D (5 bases). CDR1 and CDR2 (germline): MNHNS, SASEGT. The CDR3 runs to 13 residues. The CDR3 loop is CASTRAPQETQYF. For the CDR3, the DNA is TGTGCTTCAACGAGGGCTCCGCAAGAGACCCAGTACTTC.

This clonotype was seen a single time. V is TRBV6-5 and J is TRBJ1-3; the D is unclear. CDR1 is MNHEY, CDR2 SVGAGI, per germline. The CDR3 sequence is 14 residues long. V shed 2 bases and J shed 4 bases, with 9 bases lying between them. The CDR3, as DNA: TGTGCCAGCAGTTACGACCAGAGGGGAAACACCATATATTTT. Translation: CASSYDQRGNTIYF.

This clonotype has only a few counts. This chain links TRBV5-1 with TRBJ2-2; 12 bases line up with TRBD2. Germline V gene sequence: CDR1 SGHRS, CDR2 YFSETQ. The CDR3 is made up of 19 amino acids. The V gene end was trimmed by 4 bases and the J gene end by 1 base; junction bases not matched to a gene: 11. The CDR3 DNA reads as TGCGCCAGCAGCCCAGAGCTAGCGGGAGGGATTATGAACACCGGGGAGCTGTTTTTT. Translating gives CASSPELAGGIMNTGELFF.

This clonotype was detected only a few times. The chain carries TRBV5-1 and TRBJ1-2, with 7 bases lining up with TRBD1. After removal of 4 bases from V and 5 bases from J, the junction contained 5 bases not matched to a gene. The CDR3 is 13 amino acids. Germline V CDR1 and CDR2: SGHRS, YFSETQ. The CDR3 sequence: CASSPGTVYGYTF. Written as DNA, the CDR3 is TGCGCCAGCAGCCCCGGGACAGTATATGGCTACACCTTC.

The rearrangement links TRBV3-1 to TRBJ2-7; TRBD1 might be the D (6 bases). The germline CDR1 and CDR2 sequences are LGHDT and YNNKEL (reference sequence). V lost 6 bases to trimming and J lost 5 bases, with 14 bases between them. This CDR3 is built from 13 residues. The CDR3 region is CASSLPGEHEQYF. The CDR3 DNA follows: TGTGCCAGCAGTCTCCCAGGGGAGCACGAGCAGTACTTC.

This clonotype turned up a few times. This chain connects TRBV20-1 to TRBJ2-7; unclear D gene. V lost 0 bases, J lost 4 bases, and 13 bases lay in between. From germline, CDR1 is DFQATT and CDR2 SNEGSKA (reference sequence). The CDR3 is 14 amino acids. CDR3 sequence (DNA): TGCAGTGCTAGAGAATGGGGAAGGGAATACGAGCAGTACTTC. The encoded protein is CSAREWGREYEQYF.

This clonotype was picked up a small number of times. V usage is TRBV5-5 and J usage is TRBJ1-3, with 7 positions matching TRBD1. From germline, CDR1 is SGHKS and CDR2 YYEKEE (reference sequence). The CDR3 is made up of 17 amino acids. V lost 4 bases and J lost 0; bases outside the gene matches: 10. Here the CDR3 DNA reads TGTGCCAGCAGCCGATTCGGACAGGCGAGCTCTGGAAACACCATATATTTT. Translation: CASSRFGQASSGNTIYF.

This clonotype was seen repeatedly, ten times or more. The gene calls are TRBV29-1 and TRBJ1-1; D call uncertain. This CDR3 spans 11 amino acids. Germline values: CDR1 SQVTM, CDR2 ANQGSEA. Trimming took 7 bases from V and 4 from J, leaving 10 bases between them. The CDR3, as DNA: TGCAGCGCAGGAGACTCCACTGAAGCTTTCTTT. Translation: CSAGDSTEAFF.

This clonotype has just a few counts. This chain connects TRBV19 to TRBJ2-7, with 8 bases fitting TRBD1. The CDR3 totals 14 residues. Germline loops: CDR1 LNHDA, CDR2 SQIVND (reference sequence). Losses at the gene ends were 5 bases for V and 4 bases for J; bases not matched to a gene: 7. The CDR3 reads CASSPRQGRYEQYF. The DNA of the CDR3 is TGTGCCAGTAGTCCCAGACAGGGGAGGTACGAGCAGTACTTC.

This clonotype has a count of ten or more. The J gene is TRBJ2-5, the V gene TRBV11-2; D call uncertain. Trimming removed 5 bases from V and 7 bases from J, with 11 bases in between. Per the germline V gene, CDR1 is SGHAT and CDR2 is FQNNGV. This CDR3 has 12 residues. The CDR3 reads CASSLGGWTQYF. DNA of the CDR3: TGTGCCAGCAGCCTGGGTGGGTGGACCCAGTACTTC.

The chain employs TRBV13 and TRBJ2-7, with 10 bases lining up with TRBD1. Germline trimming cut 4 bases from V and 2 bases from J; bases unmatched to any gene: 5. This CDR3 is 15 amino acids long. Germline CDR1 reads PRHDT; CDR2 reads FYEKMQ (reference sequence). CDR3 sequence: CASSWGQGSAYEQYF. CDR3 sequence (DNA): TGTGCCAGCAGCTGGGGACAGGGGTCGGCCTACGAGCAGTACTTC.

This clonotype occurred many times. The J gene is TRBJ2-7, the V gene TRBV5-1, with D possibly called TRBD1 or TRBD2 (5 bases each). The germline V gene encodes CDR1 SGHRS and CDR2 YFSETQ. V lost 1 base, J lost 6 bases, and 8 bases lay in between. The CDR3 extends over 12 amino acids. The CDR3 nucleotides read TGCGCCAGCAGCTTGTTCGGGGCCGAGCAGTACTTC. Translation: CASSLFGAEQYF.